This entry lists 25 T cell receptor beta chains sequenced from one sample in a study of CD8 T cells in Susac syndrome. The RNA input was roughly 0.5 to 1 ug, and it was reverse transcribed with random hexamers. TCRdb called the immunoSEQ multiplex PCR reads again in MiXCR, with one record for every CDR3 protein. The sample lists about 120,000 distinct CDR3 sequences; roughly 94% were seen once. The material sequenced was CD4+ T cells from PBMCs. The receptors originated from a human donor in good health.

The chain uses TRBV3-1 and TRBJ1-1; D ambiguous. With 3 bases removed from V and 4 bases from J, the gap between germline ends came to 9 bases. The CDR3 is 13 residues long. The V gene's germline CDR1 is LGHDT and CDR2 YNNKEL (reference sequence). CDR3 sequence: CASSHERITEAFF. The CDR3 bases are TGTGCCAGCAGCCATGAAAGGATCACTGAAGCTTTCTTT.

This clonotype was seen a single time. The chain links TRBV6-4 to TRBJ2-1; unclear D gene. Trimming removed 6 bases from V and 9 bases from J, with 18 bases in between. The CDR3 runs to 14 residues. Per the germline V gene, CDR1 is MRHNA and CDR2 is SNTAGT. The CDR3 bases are TGTGCCAGCAGAGGACCCCTGCCCTCCCGTGAGCAGTTCTTC. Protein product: CASRGPLPSREQFF.

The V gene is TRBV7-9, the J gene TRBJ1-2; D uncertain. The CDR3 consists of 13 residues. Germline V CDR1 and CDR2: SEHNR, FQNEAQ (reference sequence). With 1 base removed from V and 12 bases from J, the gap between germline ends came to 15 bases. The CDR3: CASSLGVQSAHTF. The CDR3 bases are TGTGCCAGCAGCTTAGGGGTGCAGTCAGCCCACACCTTC.

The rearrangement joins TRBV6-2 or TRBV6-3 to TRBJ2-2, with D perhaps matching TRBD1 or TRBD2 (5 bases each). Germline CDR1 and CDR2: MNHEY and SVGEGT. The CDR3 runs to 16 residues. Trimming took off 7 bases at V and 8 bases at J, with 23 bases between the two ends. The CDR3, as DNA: TGTGCCAGCACCATGTTTGGGGGATCGAGCTCGGGGGAGCTGTTTTTT. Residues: CASTMFGGSSSGELFF.

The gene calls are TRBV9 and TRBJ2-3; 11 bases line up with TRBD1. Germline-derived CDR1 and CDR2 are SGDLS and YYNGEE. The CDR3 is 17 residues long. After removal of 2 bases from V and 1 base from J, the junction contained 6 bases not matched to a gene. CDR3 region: CASSVGPGQGGTDTQYF. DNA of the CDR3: TGTGCCAGCAGCGTCGGACCGGGACAGGGGGGCACAGATACGCAGTATTTT.

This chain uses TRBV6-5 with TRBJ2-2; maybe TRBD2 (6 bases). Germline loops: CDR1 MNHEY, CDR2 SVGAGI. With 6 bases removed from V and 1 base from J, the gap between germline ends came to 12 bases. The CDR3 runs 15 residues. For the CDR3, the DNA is TGTGCCAGCAGGTCGGGAGACAAGAACACCGGGGAGCTGTTTTTT. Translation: CASRSGDKNTGELFF.

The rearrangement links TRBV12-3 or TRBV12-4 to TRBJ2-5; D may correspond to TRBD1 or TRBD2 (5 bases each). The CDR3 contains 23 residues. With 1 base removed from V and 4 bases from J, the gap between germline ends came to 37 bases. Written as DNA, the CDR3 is TGTGCCAGCAGTTTAGTGGCTCCAGAGGAATACGTTCGGGGCCTCCCTAGCCTAGAGACCCAGTACTTC. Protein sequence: CASSLVAPEEYVRGLPSLETQYF.

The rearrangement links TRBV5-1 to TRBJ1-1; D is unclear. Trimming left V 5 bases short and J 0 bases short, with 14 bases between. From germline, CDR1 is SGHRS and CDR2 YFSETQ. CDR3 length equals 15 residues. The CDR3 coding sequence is TGCGCCAGCAGACCCCGGGAAGCAATGAACACTGAAGCTTTCTTT. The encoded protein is CASRPREAMNTEAFF.

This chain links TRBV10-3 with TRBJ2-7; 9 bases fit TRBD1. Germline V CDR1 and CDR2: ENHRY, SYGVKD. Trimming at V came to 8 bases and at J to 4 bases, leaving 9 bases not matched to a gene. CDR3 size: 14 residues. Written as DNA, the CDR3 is TGTGCCATCGGTCGGACAGGGGTCAGGTACGAGCAGTACTTC. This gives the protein CAIGRTGVRYEQYF.

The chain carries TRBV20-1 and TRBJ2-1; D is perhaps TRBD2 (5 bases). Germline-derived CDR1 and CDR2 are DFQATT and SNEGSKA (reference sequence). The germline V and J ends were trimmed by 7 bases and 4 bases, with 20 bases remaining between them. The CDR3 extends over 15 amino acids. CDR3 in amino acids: CSVSSDHTLYNEQFF. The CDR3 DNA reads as TGCAGTGTCAGTAGCGACCACACCCTTTACAATGAGCAGTTCTTC.

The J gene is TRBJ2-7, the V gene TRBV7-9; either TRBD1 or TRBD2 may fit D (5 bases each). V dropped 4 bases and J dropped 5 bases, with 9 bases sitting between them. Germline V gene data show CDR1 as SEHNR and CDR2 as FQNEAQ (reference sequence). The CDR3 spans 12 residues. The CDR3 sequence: CASSWDLNEQYF. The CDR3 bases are TGTGCCAGCAGCTGGGACCTAAACGAGCAGTACTTC. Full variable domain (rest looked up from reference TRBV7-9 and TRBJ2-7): DTGVSQNPRHKITKRGQNVTFRCDPISEHNRLYWYRQTLGQGPEFLTYFQNEAQLEKSRLLSDRFSAERPKGSFSTLEIQRTEQGDSAMYLCASSWDLNEQYFGPGTRLTVT.

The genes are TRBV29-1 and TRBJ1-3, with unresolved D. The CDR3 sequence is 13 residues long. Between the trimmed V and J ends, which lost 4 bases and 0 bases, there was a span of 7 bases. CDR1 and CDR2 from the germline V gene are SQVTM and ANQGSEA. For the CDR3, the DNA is TGCAGCGTTGCTATGAGCTCTGGAAACACCATATATTTT. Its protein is CSVAMSSGNTIYF.

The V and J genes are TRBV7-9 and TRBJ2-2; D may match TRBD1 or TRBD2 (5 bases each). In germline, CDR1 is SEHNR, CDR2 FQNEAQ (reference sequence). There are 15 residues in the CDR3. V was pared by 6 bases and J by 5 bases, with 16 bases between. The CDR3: CASSQTAGRTGELFF. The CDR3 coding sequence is TGTGCCAGCAGTCAAACCGCAGGGAGAACCGGGGAGCTGTTTTTT.

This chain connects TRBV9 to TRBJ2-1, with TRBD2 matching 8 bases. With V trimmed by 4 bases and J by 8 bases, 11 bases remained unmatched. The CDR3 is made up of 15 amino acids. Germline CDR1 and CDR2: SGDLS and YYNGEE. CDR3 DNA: TGTGCCAGCAGCCCGAGCGGGAGCCACGGGGATGAGCAGTTCTTC. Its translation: CASSPSGSHGDEQFF. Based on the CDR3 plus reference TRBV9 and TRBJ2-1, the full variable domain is DSGVTQTPKHLITATGQRVTLRCSPRSGDLSVYWYQQSLDQGLQFLIQYYNGEERAKGNILERFSAQQFPDLHSELNLSSLELGDSALYFCASSPSGSHGDEQFFGPGTRLTVL.

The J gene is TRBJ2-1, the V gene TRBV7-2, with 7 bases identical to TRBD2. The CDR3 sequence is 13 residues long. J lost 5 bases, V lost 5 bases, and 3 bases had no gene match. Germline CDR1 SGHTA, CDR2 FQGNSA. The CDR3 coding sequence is TGTGCCAGCAGCCGCGGGACTAACAATGAGCAGTTCTTC. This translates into CASSRGTNNEQFF. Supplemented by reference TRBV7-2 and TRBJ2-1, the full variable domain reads GAGVSQSPSNKVTEKGKDVELRCDPISGHTALYWYRQSLGQGLEFLIYFQGNSAPDKSGLPSDRFSAERTGGSVSTLTIQRTQQEDSAVYLCASSRGTNNEQFFGPGTRLTVL.

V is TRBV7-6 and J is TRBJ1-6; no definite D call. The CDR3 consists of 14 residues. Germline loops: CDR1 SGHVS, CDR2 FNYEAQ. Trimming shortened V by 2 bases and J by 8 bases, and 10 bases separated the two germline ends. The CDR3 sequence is CASSLMQADSPLHF. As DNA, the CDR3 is TGTGCCAGCAGCTTAATGCAGGCCGATTCACCCCTCCACTTT.

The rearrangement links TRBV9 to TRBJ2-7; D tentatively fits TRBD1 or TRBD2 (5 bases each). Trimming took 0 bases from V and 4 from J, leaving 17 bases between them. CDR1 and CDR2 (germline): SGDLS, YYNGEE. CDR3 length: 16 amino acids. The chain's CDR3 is CASSVAGSGKGYEQYF. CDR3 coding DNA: TGTGCCAGCAGCGTAGCCGGTTCCGGGAAGGGGTACGAGCAGTACTTC.

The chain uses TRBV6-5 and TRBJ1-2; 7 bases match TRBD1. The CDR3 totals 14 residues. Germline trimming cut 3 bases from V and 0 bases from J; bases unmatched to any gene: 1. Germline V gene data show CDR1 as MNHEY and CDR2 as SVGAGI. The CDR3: CASSYQGANYGYTF. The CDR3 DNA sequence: TGTGCCAGCAGTTATCAGGGGGCTAACTATGGCTACACCTTC.

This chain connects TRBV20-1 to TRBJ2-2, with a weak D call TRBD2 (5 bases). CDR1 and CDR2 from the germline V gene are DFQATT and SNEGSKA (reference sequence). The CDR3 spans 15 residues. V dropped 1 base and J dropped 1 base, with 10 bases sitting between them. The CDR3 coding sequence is TGCAGTGCTAGAGTTGCTAGCCAGAACACCGGGGAGCTGTTTTTT. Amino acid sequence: CSARVASQNTGELFF.

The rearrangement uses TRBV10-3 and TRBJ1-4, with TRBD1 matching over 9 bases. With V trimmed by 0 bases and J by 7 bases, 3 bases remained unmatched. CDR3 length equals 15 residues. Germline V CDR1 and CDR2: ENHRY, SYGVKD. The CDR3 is CAISESDRGGEKLFF. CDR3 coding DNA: TGTGCCATCAGTGAGTCGGACAGGGGCGGTGAAAAACTGTTTTTT.

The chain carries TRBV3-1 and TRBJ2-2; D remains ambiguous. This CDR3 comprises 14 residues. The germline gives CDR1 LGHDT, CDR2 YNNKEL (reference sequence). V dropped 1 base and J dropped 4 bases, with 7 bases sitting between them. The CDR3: CASSQVPGTGELFF. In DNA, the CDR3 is TGTGCCAGCAGCCAAGTCCCGGGCACCGGGGAGCTGTTTTTT.

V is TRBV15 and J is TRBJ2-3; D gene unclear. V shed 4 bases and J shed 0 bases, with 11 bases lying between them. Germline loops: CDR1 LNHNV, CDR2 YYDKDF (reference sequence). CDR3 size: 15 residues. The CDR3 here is CATSITRSSTDTQYF. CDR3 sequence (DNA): TGTGCCACCAGCATAACGAGATCTAGCACAGATACGCAGTATTTT.

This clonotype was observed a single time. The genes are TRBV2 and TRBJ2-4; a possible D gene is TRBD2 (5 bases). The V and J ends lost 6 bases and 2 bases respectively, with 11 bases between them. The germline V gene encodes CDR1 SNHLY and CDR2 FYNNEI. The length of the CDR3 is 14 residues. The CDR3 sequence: CASSGELTKNIQYF. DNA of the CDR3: TGTGCCAGCAGCGGGGAATTAACCAAAAACATTCAGTACTTC.

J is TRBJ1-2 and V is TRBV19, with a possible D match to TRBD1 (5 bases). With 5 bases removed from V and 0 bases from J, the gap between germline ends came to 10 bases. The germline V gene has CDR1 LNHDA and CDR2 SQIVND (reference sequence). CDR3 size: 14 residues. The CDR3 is CASSVQASNYGYTF. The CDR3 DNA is TGTGCCAGTAGTGTACAGGCGTCTAACTATGGCTACACCTTC. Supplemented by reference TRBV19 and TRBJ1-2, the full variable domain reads DGGITQSPKYLFRKEGQNVTLSCEQNLNHDAMYWYRQDPGQGLRLIYYSQIVNDFQKGDIAEGYSVSREKKESFPLTVTSAQKNPTAFYLCASSVQASNYGYTFGSGTRLTVV.

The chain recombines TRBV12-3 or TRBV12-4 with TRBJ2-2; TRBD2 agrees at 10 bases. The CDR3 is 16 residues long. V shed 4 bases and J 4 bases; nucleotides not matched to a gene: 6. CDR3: CASSYLAGDGTGELFF. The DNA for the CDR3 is TGTGCCAGCAGTTATCTAGCGGGAGACGGCACCGGGGAGCTGTTTTTT.